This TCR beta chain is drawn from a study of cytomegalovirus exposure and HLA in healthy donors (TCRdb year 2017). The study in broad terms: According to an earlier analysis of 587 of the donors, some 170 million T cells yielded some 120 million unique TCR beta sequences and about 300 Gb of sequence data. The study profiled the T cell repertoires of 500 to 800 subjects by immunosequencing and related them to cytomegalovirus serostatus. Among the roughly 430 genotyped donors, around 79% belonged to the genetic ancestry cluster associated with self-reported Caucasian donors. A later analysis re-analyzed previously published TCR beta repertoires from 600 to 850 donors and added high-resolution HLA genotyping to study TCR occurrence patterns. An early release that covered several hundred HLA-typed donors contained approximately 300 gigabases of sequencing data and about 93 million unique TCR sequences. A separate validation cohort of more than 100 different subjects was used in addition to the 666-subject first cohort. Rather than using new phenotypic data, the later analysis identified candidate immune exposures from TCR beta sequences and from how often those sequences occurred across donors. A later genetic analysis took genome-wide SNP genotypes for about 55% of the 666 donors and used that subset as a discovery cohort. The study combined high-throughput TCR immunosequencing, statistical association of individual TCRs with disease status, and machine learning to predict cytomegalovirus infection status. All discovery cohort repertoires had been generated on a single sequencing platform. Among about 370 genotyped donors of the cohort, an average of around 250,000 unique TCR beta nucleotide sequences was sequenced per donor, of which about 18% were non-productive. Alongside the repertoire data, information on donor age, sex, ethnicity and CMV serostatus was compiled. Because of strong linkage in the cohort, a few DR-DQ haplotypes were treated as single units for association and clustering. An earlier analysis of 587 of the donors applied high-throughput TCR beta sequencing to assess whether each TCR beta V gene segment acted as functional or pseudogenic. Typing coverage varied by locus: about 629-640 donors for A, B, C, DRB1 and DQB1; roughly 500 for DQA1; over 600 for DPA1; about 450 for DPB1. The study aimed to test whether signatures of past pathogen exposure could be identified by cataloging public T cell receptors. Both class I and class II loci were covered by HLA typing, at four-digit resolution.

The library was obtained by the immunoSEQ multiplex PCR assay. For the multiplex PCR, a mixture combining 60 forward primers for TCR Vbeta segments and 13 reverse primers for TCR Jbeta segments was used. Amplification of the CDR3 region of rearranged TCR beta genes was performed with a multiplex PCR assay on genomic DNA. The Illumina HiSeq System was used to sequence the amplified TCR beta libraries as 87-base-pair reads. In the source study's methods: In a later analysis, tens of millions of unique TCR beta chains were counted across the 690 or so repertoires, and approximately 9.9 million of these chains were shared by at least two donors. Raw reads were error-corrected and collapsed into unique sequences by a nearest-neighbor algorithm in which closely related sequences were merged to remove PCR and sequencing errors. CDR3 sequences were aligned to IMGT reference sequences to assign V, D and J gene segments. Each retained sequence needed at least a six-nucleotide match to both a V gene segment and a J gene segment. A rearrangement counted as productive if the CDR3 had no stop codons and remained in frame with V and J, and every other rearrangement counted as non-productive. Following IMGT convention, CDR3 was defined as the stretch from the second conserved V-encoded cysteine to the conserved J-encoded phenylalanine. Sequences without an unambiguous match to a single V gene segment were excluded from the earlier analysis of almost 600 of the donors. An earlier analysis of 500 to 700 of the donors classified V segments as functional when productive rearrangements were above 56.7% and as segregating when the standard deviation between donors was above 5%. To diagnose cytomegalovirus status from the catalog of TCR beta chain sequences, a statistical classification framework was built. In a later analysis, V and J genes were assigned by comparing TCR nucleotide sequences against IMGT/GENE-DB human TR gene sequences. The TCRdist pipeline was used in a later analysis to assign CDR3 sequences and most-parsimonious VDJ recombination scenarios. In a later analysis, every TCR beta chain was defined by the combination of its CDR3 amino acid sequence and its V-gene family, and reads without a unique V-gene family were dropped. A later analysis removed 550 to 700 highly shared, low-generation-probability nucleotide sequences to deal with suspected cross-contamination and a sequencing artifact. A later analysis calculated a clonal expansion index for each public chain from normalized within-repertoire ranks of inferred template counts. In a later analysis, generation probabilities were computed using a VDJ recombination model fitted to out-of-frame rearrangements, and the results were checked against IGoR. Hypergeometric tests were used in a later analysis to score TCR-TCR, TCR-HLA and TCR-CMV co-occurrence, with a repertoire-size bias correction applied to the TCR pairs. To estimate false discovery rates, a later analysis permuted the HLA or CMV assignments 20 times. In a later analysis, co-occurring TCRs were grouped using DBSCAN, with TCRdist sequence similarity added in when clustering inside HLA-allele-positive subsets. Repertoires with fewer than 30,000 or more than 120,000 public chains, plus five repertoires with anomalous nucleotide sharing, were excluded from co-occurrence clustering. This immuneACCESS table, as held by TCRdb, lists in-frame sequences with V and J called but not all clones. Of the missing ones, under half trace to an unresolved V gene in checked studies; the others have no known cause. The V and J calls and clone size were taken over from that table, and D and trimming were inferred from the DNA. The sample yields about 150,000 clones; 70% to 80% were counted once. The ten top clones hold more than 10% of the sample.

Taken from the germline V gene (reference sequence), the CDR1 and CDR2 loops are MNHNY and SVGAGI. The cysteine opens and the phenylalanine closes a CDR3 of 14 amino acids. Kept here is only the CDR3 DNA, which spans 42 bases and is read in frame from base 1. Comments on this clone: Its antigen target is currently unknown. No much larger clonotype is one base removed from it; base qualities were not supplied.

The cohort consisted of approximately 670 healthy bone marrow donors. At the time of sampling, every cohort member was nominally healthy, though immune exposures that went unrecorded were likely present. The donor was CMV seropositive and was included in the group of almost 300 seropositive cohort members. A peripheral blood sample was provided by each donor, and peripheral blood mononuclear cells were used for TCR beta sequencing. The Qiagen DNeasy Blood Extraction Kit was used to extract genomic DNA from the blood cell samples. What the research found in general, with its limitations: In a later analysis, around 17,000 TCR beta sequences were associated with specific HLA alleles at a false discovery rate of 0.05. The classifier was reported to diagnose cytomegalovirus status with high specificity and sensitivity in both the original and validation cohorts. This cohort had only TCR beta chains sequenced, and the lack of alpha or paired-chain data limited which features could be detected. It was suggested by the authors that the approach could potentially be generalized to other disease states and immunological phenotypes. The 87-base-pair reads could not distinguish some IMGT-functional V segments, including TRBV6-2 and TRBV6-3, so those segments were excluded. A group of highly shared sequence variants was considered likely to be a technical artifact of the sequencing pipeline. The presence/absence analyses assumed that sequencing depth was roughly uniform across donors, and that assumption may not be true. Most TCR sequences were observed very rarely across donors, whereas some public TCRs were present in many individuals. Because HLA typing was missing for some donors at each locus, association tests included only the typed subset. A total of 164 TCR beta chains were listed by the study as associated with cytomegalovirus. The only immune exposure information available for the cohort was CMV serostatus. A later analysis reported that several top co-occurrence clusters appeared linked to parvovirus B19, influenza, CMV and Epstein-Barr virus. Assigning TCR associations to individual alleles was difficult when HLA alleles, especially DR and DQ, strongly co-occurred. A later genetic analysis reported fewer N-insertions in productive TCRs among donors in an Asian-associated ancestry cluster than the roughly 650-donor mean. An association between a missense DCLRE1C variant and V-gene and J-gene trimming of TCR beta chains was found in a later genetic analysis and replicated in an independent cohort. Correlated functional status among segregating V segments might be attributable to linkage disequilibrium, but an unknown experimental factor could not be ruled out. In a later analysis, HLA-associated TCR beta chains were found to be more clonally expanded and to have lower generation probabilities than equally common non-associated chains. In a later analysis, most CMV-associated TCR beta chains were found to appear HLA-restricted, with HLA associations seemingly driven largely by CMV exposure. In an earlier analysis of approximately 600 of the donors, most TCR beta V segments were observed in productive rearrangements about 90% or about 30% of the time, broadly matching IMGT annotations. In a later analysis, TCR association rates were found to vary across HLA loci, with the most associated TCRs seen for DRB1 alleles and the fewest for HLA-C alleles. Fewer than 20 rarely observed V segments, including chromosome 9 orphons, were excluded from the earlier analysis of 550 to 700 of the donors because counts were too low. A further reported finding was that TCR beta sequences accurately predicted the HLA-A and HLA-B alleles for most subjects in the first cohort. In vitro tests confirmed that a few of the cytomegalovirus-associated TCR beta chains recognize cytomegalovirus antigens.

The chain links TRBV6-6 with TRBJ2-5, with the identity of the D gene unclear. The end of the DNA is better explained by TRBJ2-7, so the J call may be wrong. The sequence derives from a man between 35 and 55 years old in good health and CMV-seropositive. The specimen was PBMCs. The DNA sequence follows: TGTGCCAGCAGTTACTTAGCCTTCTCTGGCGAGCAGTACTTC. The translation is CASSYLAFSGEQYF.